Listed here is a single TCR beta chain. A read error is possible here, since a much larger clone lies one base away. This entry comes from a study of blood T cells in healthy people across ages. Primers used in a second PCR of roughly 6 to 12 cycles were a sample-barcoded 5' primer and a J-beta primer mix. TCRdb recomputed calls from the 5' RACE reads with MiXCR, one row per CDR3 protein. The repertoire includes some 790,000 distinct CDR3 sequences, around 26% of them detected once, and 15% to 20% sits in the top ten. The specimen sequenced was blood. The sequence was obtained from an elderly woman in good health.

The CDR3 region has the DNA TGCAGTGCTAGAGATGTGAGGGGGACCAAAAGCATTCAGTACTTC. Its translation is CSARDVRGTKSIQYF. The J gene is TRBJ2-5, the V gene TRBV20-1; TRBD1 might be the D (6 bases). Judging by the DNA end, TRBJ2-4 fits better; the J call may be wrong. The length of the CDR3 is 15 residues. CDR1 is DFQATT, CDR2 SNEGSKA, per germline (reference sequence).